Below are 32 T cell receptor beta chains sequenced from a single sample in a study of low-dose radiotherapy and immunotherapy resistance in tumors. cDNA synthesis used a TRAV/TRBV-specific primer set for both chains. TCRs were put through approximately 20 PCR cycles of amplification with Phusion. A constant-region primer and the V-primer adapter served as the primer pair. One entry per CDR3 protein, called by TCRdb with MiXCR from the reads. The repertoire holds approximately 91,000 distinct CDR3 sequences, with more than 20% as singletons. The time point denotes: after trial treatment. Treatment defined: LDRT plus nivolumab, ipilimumab, low-dose cyclophosphamide and aspirin (RACIN trial). The source was PBMCs, collected after low-dose radiotherapy plus immunotherapy. These receptors were taken from a female donor with ovarian cancer.

This clonotype came up many times. This chain links TRBV5-1 with TRBJ2-3; tentatively, D is TRBD1 or TRBD2 (5 bases each). The V end was cut by 5 bases, the J end by 5 bases, with 15 bases between. This CDR3 has 14 amino acids. Germline loops: CDR1 SGHRS, CDR2 YFSETQ. CDR3: CASSTLGTGDTQYF. The CDR3 DNA sequence: TGCGCCAGCAGTACCCTTGGGACGGGAGATACGCAGTATTTT.

This clonotype came up many times. The chain couples TRBV7-2 to TRBJ2-3, with a weak D call TRBD2 (6 bases). The CDR3 extends over 18 amino acids. CDR1 is SGHTA, CDR2 FQGNSA, per germline. Deletions cut 1 base from V and 1 base from J, with 18 bases between. CDR3 in DNA: TGTGCCAGCAGCTTAGGGTTTTTGGGAGGATATGGCACAGATACGCAGTATTTT. As protein: CASSLGFLGGYGTDTQYF.

This clonotype was observed a few times. The rearrangement uses TRBV30 and TRBJ1-2, with 7 bases lining up with TRBD1. The CDR3 totals 12 residues. The J segment lost 7 bases and the V segment lost 2 bases, leaving 4 bases of the junction unmatched. The germline CDR1 and CDR2 sequences are GTSNPN and SVGIG (reference sequence). The CDR3 nucleotides are TGTGCCTGGAGTTCGACAGGGCTTGGCTACACCTTC. This sequence encodes CAWSSTGLGYTF.

The chain recombines TRBV20-1 with TRBJ1-1; maybe TRBD1 (6 bases). V lost 4 bases and J lost 7, with 16 bases in between. The germline V gene encodes CDR1 DFQATT and CDR2 SNEGSKA (reference sequence). The CDR3 has 13 amino acids. This chain's CDR3 is CSANHHRGLEAFF. CDR3 sequence (DNA): TGCAGTGCTAACCACCATCGGGGGCTTGAAGCTTTCTTT.

In its sample, this clonotype was seen many times. CDR3 amino acids: CASSVGQYAGELFF. CDR3 coding DNA: TGTGCCAGCAGCGTAGGACAGTATGCCGGGGAGCTGTTTTTT. The V gene is TRBV7-8, the J gene TRBJ2-2, with a weak D call TRBD1 (6 bases). The CDR3 contains 14 residues. CDR1 and CDR2 from the germline V gene are SGHVS and FQNEAQ. The germline V and J ends were trimmed by 5 bases and 6 bases, with 13 bases remaining between them.

Comments on this clonotype: A far more abundant clone sits one base away, making this likely a read error. The rearrangement joins TRBV11-3 to TRBJ2-1, with D possibly matching TRBD2 (6 bases). V was cut by 8 bases and J by 10 bases, with 15 bases left in between. The CDR3 contains 12 residues. Germline CDR1 reads SGHNT; CDR2 reads YENEEA. The CDR3 sequence: CASESSDHEQFF. DNA for the CDR3: TGTGCCAGCGAGTCTAGCGACCACGAGCAGTTCTTC.

This clonotype was recorded many times. The chain uses TRBV24-1 and TRBJ2-3; unclear D gene. The CDR3 is 12 amino acids. Trimming stripped 4 bases from V and 2 bases from J, with 3 bases between. From germline, CDR1 is KGHDR and CDR2 SFDVKD. In DNA form, the CDR3 reads TGTGCCACCAGTGAAAACACAGATACGCAGTATTTT. This encodes CATSENTDTQYF.

The table lists this clonotype with many counts. In DNA, the CDR3 is TGTGCCAGCAGCTTAGGCGGCGGGAGGAGAATCACAGATACGCAGTATTTT. Translating gives CASSLGGGRRITDTQYF. This rearrangement joins TRBV7-9 to TRBJ2-3, with 8 bases identical to TRBD2. V trimming: 1 base; J trimming: 2 bases; junction bases outside the gene matches: 8. This CDR3 is built from 17 residues. Germline values: CDR1 SEHNR, CDR2 FQNEAQ (reference sequence). Based on the CDR3 plus reference TRBV7-9 and TRBJ2-3, the full variable domain is DTGVSQNPRHKITKRGQNVTFRCDPISEHNRLYWYRQTLGQGPEFLTYFQNEAQLEKSRLLSDRFSAERPKGSFSTLEIQRTEQGDSAMYLCASSLGGGRRITDTQYFGPGTRLTVL.

At least ten counts were recorded for this clonotype. The CDR3 region has the DNA TGTGCCAGCAGGATACAGGAGAACACTGAAGCTTTCTTT. Residues: CASRIQENTEAFF. The rearrangement joins TRBV7-9 to TRBJ1-1, with D maybe TRBD1 (5 bases). Germline CDR1 and CDR2: SEHNR and FQNEAQ (reference sequence). This CDR3 is 13 amino acids long. V lost 6 bases, J lost 1 base, and 9 bases lay in between. Complete variable domain (other parts from reference TRBV7-9 and TRBJ1-1): DTGVSQNPRHKITKRGQNVTFRCDPISEHNRLYWYRQTLGQGPEFLTYFQNEAQLEKSRLLSDRFSAERPKGSFSTLEIQRTEQGDSAMYLCASRIQENTEAFFGQGTRLTVV.

The chain employs TRBV6-2 or TRBV6-3 and TRBJ2-5, with D possibly matching TRBD1 (6 bases). The CDR3 contains 13 residues. Trimming cost V 7 bases and J 4 bases, with 13 bases left between them. Germline V CDR1 and CDR2: MNHEY, SVGEGT. The CDR3 region has the DNA TGTGCCAGCAAGGGGGACCTGGGAGAGACCCAGTACTTC. It specifies CASKGDLGETQYF.

The chain couples TRBV12-3 or TRBV12-4 to TRBJ2-7, with 9 bases fitting TRBD1. V trimming: 6 bases; J trimming: 2 bases; junction bases outside the gene matches: 5. The CDR3 extends over 14 amino acids. DNA of the CDR3: TGTGCCAGCAGAATCGGGACAGGGACCTACGAGCAGTACTTC. Amino acid sequence: CASRIGTGTYEQYF.

This clonotype was observed at least ten times. V is TRBV4-2 and J is TRBJ2-1, with unresolved D. Germline values: CDR1 LGHNA, CDR2 YNFKEQ. V was pared by 0 bases and J by 7 bases, with 22 bases between. This CDR3 has 18 residues. CDR3 loop: CASSQDEISGPRGNEQFF. The CDR3 DNA reads TGTGCCAGCAGCCAAGATGAAATATCCGGGCCACGTGGGAATGAGCAGTTCTTC.

This clonotype appeared many times. J is TRBJ1-2 and V is TRBV5-6; tentative D call: TRBD1 (5 bases). The CDR3 totals 15 residues. Germline V lookup: CDR1 SGHDT, CDR2 YYEEEE. V gave up 4 bases and J gave up 2 bases, with 15 bases separating them. The CDR3: CASSGGTSGNYGYTF. The CDR3 nucleotides are TGTGCCAGCAGCGGAGGGACGAGCGGAAACTATGGCTACACCTTC.

This clonotype appeared many times. The V call is TRBV6-2 or TRBV6-3, the J call TRBJ2-7; D is perhaps TRBD2 (6 bases). Germline lookup yields CDR1 MNHEY and CDR2 SVGEGT. The CDR3 has 13 amino acids. The V gene lost 5 bases and the J gene lost 4 bases, with 12 bases spanning the gap. In DNA, the CDR3 is TGTGCCAGCAGTGAAGCGGCGGGGTACGAGCAGTACTTC. Encoded protein: CASSEAAGYEQYF.

A note on this clonotype: One base away lies a much larger clone, so this may be a sequencing read error. The chain uses TRBV7-9 and TRBJ2-7; D is undetermined. The CDR3 sequence is 15 residues long. The germline V gene has CDR1 SEHNR and CDR2 FQNEAQ (reference sequence). V lost 1 base and J lost 1, with 11 bases in between. CDR3 in amino acids: CASSLGASVSYEQYF. The CDR3 DNA is TGTGCCAGCAGCTTAGGAGCGTCGGTTTCCTACGAGCAGTACTTC. Variable domain in full (rest from reference TRBV7-9 and TRBJ2-7): DTGVSQNPRHKITKRGQNVTFRCDPISEHNRLYWYRQTLGQGPEFLTYFQNEAQLEKSRLLSDRFSAERPKGSFSTLEIQRTEQGDSAMYLCASSLGASVSYEQYFGPGTRLTVT.

The chain joins TRBV27 to TRBJ2-7; D remains unclear. From germline, CDR1 is MNHEY and CDR2 SMNVEV (reference sequence). The V and J ends lost 10 bases and 0 bases respectively, with 13 bases between them. The CDR3 is 13 amino acids. Written as DNA, the CDR3 is TGTGCCACCAGCTTGGGCACCTCCTACGAGCAGTACTTC. The encoded protein is CATSLGTSYEQYF.

This clonotype appeared many times. The rearrangement joins TRBV18 to TRBJ1-1; the D is unclear. The ends were cut back, 2 bases at V and 5 bases at J, with 12 bases in the middle. The CDR3 runs to 14 residues. Germline V gene data show CDR1 as KGHSH and CDR2 as LQKENI. The CDR3 here is CASSPGVGRTEAFF. CDR3 nucleotides: TGTGCCAGCTCACCAGGGGTGGGTAGGACTGAAGCTTTCTTT. The full variable domain, rest sourced from reference TRBV18 and TRBJ1-1, is NAGVMQNPRHLVRRRGQEARLRCSPMKGHSHVYWYRQLPEEGLKFMVYLQKENIIDESGMPKERFSAEFPKEGPSILRIQQVVRGDSAAYFCASSPGVGRTEAFFGQGTRLTVV.

This clonotype was recorded only once. The chain links TRBV19 to TRBJ2-2; 12 bases match TRBD1. The V segment lost 4 bases and the J segment 9 bases; nucleotides outside the gene matches: 12. CDR3 size: 17 residues. Looked up from germline, CDR1 is LNHDA and CDR2 is SQIVND (reference sequence). CDR3 sequence: CASSTLPGTGGLRELFF. As DNA, the CDR3 is TGTGCCAGTAGTACTCTGCCTGGGACAGGGGGCTTGAGGGAGCTGTTTTTT.

In this sample, this clonotype turned up many times. This chain joins TRBV6-4 and TRBJ2-3; D is possibly TRBD2 (6 bases). The ends were cut back, 5 bases at V and 6 bases at J, with 15 bases in the middle. The CDR3 length is 14 residues. Germline V gives CDR1 MRHNA, CDR2 SNTAGT. The DNA of the CDR3 is TGTGCCAGCAGTCCTTACGGGGGTGCCGATACGCAGTATTTT. It translates to CASSPYGGADTQYF.

This clonotype was detected ten times or more. The chain has TRBV7-9 and TRBJ2-2; the match to TRBD1 covers 8 bases. V gave up 5 bases and J gave up 4 bases; unmatched junction bases: 12. The CDR3 sequence is 17 residues long. From germline, CDR1 is SEHNR and CDR2 FQNEAQ (reference sequence). As DNA, the CDR3 is TGTGCCAGCAGCCAACCGACAGGGGATAAGGGCACCGGGGAGCTGTTTTTT. Amino acids: CASSQPTGDKGTGELFF.

A note on this clonotype: With a much larger clone just one base away, this may be a read error. This chain links TRBV4-3 with TRBJ2-2; 8 bases are a match to TRBD1. Germline V gene sequence: CDR1 LGHNA, CDR2 YSLEER. This CDR3 spans 17 amino acids. The CDR3: CASSQADRVWNTRELFF. CDR3 DNA: TGCGCCAGCAGCCAAGCGGACAGGGTGTGGAACACCAGGGAGCTGTTTTTT.

This clonotype was found once. Given a far larger clone just one base away, this is likely a sequencing read error. The chain recombines TRBV28 with TRBJ2-1, with D possibly matching TRBD1 (5 bases). Per the germline V gene, CDR1 is MDHEN and CDR2 is SYDVKM. This CDR3 contains 13 residues. V gave up 7 bases and J gave up 10 bases, with 17 bases separating them. Written as DNA, the CDR3 is TGTGCCAGCACTACGGACATGCCCTACGAGCAGTTCTTC. As protein: CASTTDMPYEQFF.

There are many counts of this clonotype. This rearrangement joins TRBV7-9 to TRBJ1-2; TRBD1 is a possible D gene (6 bases). V lost 1 base, J lost 3 bases, and 18 bases lay in between. The germline gives CDR1 SEHNR, CDR2 FQNEAQ (reference sequence). The CDR3 extends over 17 amino acids. CDR3 protein: CASSLVRWDTGYYGYTF. As DNA, the CDR3 is TGTGCCAGCAGCTTAGTCCGTTGGGACACCGGGTACTATGGCTACACCTTC.

In this sample, this clonotype turned up many times. This sequence joins TRBV2 and TRBJ2-2, with D tentatively TRBD1 or TRBD2 (5 bases each). CDR3 length: 14 residues. Trimming removed 2 bases at V and 6 bases at J, with 10 bases between. Germline CDR1 reads SNHLY; CDR2 reads FYNNEI. The DNA for the CDR3 is TGTGCCAGCAGTGAATATGGGACCGCCGGGGAGCTGTTTTTT. Residues: CASSEYGTAGELFF.

This clonotype was detected many times. The J gene is TRBJ1-5, the V gene TRBV6-6; D is unclear. The V gene lost 1 base and the J gene lost 3 bases, with 4 bases spanning the gap. The CDR3 totals 13 residues. CDR1 is MNHNY, CDR2 SVGAGI, per germline (reference sequence). Here the CDR3 reads CASSYLDNQPQHF. The CDR3 region has the DNA TGTGCCAGCAGTTACTTGGACAATCAGCCCCAGCATTTT.

This clonotype was seen repeatedly, ten times or more. The chain has TRBV18 and TRBJ2-7, with TRBD1 as a possible D gene (5 bases). The CDR3 loop spans 13 amino acids. V lost 5 bases and J lost 4, with 12 bases in between. CDR1 is KGHSH and CDR2 is LQKENI in the germline V gene. CDR3 residues: CASSADIRYEQYF. CDR3 coding DNA: TGTGCCAGCTCAGCGGACATAAGATACGAGCAGTACTTC. The full variable domain, its missing parts supplied by reference TRBV18 and TRBJ2-7, is NAGVMQNPRHLVRRRGQEARLRCSPMKGHSHVYWYRQLPEEGLKFMVYLQKENIIDESGMPKERFSAEFPKEGPSILRIQQVVRGDSAAYFCASSADIRYEQYFGPGTRLTVT.

A remark on this clonotype: Possible read error: a much larger clone is one base away. The chain recombines TRBV7-6 with TRBJ1-5; 7 nucleotides agree with TRBD1. CDR1 and CDR2 (germline): SGHVS, FNYEAQ. The CDR3 is 15 amino acids. CDR3 sequence: CASSQGEGSNQPQLF. The CDR3 DNA follows: TGTGCCAGCAGCCAGGGGGAGGGTAGCAATCAGCCCCAGCTTTTT.

This clonotype showed up many times. The chain carries TRBV7-2 and TRBJ1-5; D is perhaps TRBD1 (5 bases). This CDR3 is 15 amino acids long. Between the trimmed V and J ends, which lost 3 bases and 2 bases, there was a span of 11 bases. From germline, CDR1 is SGHTA and CDR2 FQGNSA. The CDR3, as DNA: TGTGCCAGCAGCTTGTCGAGGGGTGGCAATCAGCCCCAGCATTTT. Its protein product is CASSLSRGGNQPQHF. The entire variable domain, with the rest obtained from reference TRBV7-2 and TRBJ1-5, is as follows: GAGVSQSPSNKVTEKGKDVELRCDPISGHTALYWYRQSLGQGLEFLIYFQGNSAPDKSGLPSDRFSAERTGGSVSTLTIQRTQQEDSAVYLCASSLSRGGNQPQHFGDGTRLSIL.

J is TRBJ2-1 and V is TRBV9; possibly TRBD1 or TRBD2 for D (6 bases each). This CDR3 spans 16 amino acids. Germline V gives CDR1 SGDLS, CDR2 YYNGEE. V gave up 0 bases and J gave up 8 bases, with 18 bases separating them. For the CDR3, the DNA is TGTGCCAGCAGCGTAGTGGAGGGGGGCGTGCTCGATGAGCAGTTCTTC. Protein product: CASSVVEGGVLDEQFF.

This clonotype was recorded at least ten times. This sequence joins TRBV6-6 and TRBJ2-7; D may match TRBD1 or TRBD2 (5 bases each). Deletions cut 5 bases from V and 5 bases from J, with 25 bases between. CDR1 is MNHNY, CDR2 SVGAGI, per germline (reference sequence). The CDR3 runs 17 residues. CDR3 sequence (DNA): TGTGCCAGCAGTAAGGCCTCGGGACCCAACTCCCCCCACGAGCAGTACTTC. Translation gives CASSKASGPNSPHEQYF.

This clonotype has at least ten counts. This sequence joins TRBV20-1 and TRBJ2-7; 9 positions match TRBD2. With V trimmed by 1 base and J by 4 bases, 8 bases remained unmatched. The CDR3 length is 15 residues. Germline values: CDR1 DFQATT, CDR2 SNEGSKA (reference sequence). CDR3 sequence: CSARASGRNGYEQYF. As DNA, the CDR3 is TGCAGTGCTAGAGCGAGCGGGAGGAATGGTTACGAGCAGTACTTC.

This clonotype appeared many times. The chain carries TRBV5-1 and TRBJ2-1; D remains unclear. The CDR3 consists of 13 residues. Germline CDR1 and CDR2: SGHRS and YFSETQ. V lost 0 bases and J lost 5, with 6 bases in between. CDR3 loop: CASSLAYDNEQFF. The CDR3 bases are TGCGCCAGCAGCTTGGCGTACGACAATGAGCAGTTCTTC.